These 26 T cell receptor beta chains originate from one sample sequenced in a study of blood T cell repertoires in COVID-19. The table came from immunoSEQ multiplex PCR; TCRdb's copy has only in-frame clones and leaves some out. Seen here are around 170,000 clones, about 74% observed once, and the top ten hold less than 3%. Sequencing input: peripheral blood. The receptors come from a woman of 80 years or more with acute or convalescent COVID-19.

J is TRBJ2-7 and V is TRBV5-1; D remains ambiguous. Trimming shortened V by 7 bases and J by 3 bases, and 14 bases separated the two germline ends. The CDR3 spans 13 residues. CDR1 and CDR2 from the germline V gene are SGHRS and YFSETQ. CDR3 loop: CASGTTNSYEQYF. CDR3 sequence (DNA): TGCGCCAGCGGAACCACAAACAGCTACGAGCAGTACTTC.

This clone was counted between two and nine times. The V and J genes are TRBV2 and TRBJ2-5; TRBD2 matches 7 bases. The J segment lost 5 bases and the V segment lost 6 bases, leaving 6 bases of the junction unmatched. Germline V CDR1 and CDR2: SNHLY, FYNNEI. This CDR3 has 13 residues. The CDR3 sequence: CASRLDGGETQYF. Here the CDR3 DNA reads TGTGCCAGCAGGTTGGACGGGGGGGAGACCCAGTACTTC.

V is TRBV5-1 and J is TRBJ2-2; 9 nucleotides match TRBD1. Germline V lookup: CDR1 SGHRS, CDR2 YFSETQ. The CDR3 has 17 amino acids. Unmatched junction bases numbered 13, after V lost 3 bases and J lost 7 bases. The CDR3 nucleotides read TGCGCCAGCAGCTCGCCCGGGGGACAGGGTTTTATCGGGGAGCTGTTTTTT. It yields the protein CASSSPGGQGFIGELFF.

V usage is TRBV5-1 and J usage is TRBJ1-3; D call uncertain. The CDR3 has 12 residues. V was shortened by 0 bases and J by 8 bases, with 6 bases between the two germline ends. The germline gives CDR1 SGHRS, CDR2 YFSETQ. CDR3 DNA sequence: TGCGCCAGCAGCTTGGTGGGAGACACCATATATTTT. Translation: CASSLVGDTIYF.

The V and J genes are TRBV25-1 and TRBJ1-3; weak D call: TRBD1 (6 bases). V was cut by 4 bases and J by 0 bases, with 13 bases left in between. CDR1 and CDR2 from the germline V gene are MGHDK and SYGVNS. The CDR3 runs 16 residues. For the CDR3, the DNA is TGTGCCAGCAGTGCCCAGGGGACCCTCTCTGGAAACACCATATATTTT. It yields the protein CASSAQGTLSGNTIYF.

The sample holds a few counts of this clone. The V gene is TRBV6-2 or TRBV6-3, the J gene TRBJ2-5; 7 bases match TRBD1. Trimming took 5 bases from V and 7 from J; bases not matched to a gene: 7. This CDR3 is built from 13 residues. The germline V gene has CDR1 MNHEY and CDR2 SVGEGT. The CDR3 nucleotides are TGTGCCAGCAGTCGACAGGGAATTGTGACCCAGTACTTC. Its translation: CASSRQGIVTQYF.

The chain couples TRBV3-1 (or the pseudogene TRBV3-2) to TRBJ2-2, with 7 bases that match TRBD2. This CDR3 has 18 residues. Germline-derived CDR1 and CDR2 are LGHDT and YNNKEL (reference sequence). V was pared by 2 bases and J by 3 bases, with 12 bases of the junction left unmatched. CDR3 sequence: CASSQISWLAAYTGELFF. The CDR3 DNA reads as TGTGCCAGCAGCCAAATTAGTTGGCTAGCGGCCTACACCGGGGAGCTGTTTTTT.

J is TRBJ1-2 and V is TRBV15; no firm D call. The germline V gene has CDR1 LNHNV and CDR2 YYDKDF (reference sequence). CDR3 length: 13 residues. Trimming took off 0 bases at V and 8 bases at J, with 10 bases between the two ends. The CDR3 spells CATSRDRSRGYTF. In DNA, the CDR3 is TGTGCCACCAGCAGAGATCGTTCCAGGGGCTACACCTTC. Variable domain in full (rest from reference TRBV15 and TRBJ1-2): DAMVIQNPRYQVTQFGKPVTLSCSQTLNHNVMYWYQQKSSQAPKLLFHYYDKDFNNEADTPDNFQSRRPNTSFCFLDIRSPGLGDTAMYLCATSRDRSRGYTFGSGTRLTVV.

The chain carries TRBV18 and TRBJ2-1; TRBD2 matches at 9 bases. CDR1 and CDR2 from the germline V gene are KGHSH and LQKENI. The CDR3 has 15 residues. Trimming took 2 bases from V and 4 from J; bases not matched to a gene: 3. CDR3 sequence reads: CASSPKREAYNEQFF. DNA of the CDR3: TGTGCCAGCTCACCAAAGCGGGAGGCGTACAATGAGCAGTTCTTC.

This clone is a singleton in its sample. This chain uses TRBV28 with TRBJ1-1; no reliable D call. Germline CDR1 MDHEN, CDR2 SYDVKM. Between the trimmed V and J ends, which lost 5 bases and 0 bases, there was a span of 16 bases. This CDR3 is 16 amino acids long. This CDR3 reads CASSTPSVDLNTEAFF. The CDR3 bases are TGTGCCAGCAGTACCCCTTCGGTGGACTTGAACACTGAAGCTTTCTTT.

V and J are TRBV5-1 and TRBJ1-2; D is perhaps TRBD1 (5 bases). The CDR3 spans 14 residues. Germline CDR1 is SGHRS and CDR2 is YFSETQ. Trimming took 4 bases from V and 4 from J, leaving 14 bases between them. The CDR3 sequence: CASSPGHQSYGYTF. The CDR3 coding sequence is TGCGCCAGCAGCCCCGGACATCAGAGCTATGGCTACACCTTC.

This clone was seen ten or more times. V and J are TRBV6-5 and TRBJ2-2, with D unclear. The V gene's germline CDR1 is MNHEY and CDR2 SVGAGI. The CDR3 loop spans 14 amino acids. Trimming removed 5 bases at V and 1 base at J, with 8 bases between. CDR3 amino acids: CASSQHRNTGELFF. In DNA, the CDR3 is TGTGCCAGCAGTCAACACAGGAACACCGGGGAGCTGTTTTTT.

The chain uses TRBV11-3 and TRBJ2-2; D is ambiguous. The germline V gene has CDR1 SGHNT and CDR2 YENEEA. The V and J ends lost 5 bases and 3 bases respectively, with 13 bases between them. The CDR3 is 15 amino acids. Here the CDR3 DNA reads TGTGCCAGCAGCCTCTCCGGTAGTGACACCGGGGAGCTGTTTTTT. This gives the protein CASSLSGSDTGELFF.

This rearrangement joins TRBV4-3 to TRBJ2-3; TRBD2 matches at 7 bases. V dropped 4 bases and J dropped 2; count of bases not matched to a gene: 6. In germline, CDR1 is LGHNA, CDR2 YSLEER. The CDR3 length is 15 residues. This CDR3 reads CASSRRTSPTDTQYF. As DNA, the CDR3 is TGCGCCAGCAGCCGACGGACTAGTCCCACAGATACGCAGTATTTT.

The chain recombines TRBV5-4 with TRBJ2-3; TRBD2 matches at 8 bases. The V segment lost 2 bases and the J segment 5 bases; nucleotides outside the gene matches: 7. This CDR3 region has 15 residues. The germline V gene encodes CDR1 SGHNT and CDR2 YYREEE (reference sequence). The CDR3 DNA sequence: TGTGCCAGCAGCTTTAACGGGAGGGCCGAAGATACGCAGTATTTT. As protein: CASSFNGRAEDTQYF.

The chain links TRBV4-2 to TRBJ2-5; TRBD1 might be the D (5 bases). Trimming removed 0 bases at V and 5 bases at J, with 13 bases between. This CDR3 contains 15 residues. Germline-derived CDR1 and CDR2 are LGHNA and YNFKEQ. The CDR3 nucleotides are TGTGCCAGCAGCCAAGAAACGGCAGGGTGGGAGACCCAGTACTTC. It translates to CASSQETAGWETQYF.

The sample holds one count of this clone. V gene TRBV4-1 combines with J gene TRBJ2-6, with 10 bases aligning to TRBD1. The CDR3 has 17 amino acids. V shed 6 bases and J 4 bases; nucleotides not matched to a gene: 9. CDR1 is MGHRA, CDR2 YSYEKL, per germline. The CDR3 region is CASRPGQGTRGANVLTF. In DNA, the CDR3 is TGCGCCAGCAGACCGGGACAGGGGACCCGCGGGGCCAACGTCCTGACTTTC.

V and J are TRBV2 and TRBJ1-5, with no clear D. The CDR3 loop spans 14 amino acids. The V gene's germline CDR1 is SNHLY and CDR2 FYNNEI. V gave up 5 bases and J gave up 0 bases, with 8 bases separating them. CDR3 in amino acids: CASSPVNSNQPQHF. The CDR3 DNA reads TGTGCCAGCAGTCCGGTTAATAGCAATCAGCCCCAGCATTTT.

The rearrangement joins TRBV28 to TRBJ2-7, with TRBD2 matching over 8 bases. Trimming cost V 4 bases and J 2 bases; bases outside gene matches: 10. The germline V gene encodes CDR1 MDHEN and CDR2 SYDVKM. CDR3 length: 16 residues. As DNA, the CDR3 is TGTGCCAGCAGTTACCGGACTAGCTGGTACACCTACGAGCAGTACTTC. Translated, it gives CASSYRTSWYTYEQYF. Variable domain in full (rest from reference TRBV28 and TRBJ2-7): DVKVTQSSRYLVKRTGEKVFLECVQDMDHENMFWYRQDPGLGLRLIYFSYDVKMKEKGDIPEGYSVSREKKERFSLILESASTNQTSMYLCASSYRTSWYTYEQYFGPGTRLTVT.

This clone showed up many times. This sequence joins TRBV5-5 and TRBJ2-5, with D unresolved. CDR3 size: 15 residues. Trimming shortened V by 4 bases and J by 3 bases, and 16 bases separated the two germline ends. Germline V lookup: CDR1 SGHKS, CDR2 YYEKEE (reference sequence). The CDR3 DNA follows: TGTGCCAGCAGCCGAGACGGCCAGCGAGAAGAGACCCAGTACTTC. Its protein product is CASSRDGQREETQYF.

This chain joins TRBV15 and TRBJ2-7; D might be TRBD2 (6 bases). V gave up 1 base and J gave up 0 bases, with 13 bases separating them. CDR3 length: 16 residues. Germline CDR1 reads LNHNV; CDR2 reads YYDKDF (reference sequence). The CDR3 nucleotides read TGTGCCACCAGCAGAGCTTCAAGCGGGTTCTCCTACGAGCAGTACTTC. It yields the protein CATSRASSGFSYEQYF.

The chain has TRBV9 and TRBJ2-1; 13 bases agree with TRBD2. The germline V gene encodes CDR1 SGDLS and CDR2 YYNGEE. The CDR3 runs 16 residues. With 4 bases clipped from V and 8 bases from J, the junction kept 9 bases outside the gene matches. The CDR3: CASSSGLAGVGDEQFF. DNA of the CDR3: TGTGCCAGCAGCAGCGGACTAGCGGGAGTTGGCGATGAGCAGTTCTTC.

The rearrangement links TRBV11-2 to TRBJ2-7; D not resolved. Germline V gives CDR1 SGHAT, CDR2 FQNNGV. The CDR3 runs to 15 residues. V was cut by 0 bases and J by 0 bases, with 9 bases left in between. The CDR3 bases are TGTGCCAGCAGCTTAGAATTACCCAGCTCCTACGAGCAGTACTTC. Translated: CASSLELPSSYEQYF. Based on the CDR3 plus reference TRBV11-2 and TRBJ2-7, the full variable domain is EAGVAQSPRYKIIEKRQSVAFWCNPISGHATLYWYQQILGQGPKLLIQFQNNGVVDDSQLPKDRFSAERLKGVDSTLKIQPAKLEDSAVYLCASSLELPSSYEQYFGPGTRLTVT.

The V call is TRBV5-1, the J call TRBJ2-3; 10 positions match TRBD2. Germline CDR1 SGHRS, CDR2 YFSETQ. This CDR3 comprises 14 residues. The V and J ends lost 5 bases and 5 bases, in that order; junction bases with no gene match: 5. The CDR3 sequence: CASRPSGSKDTQYF. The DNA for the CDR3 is TGCGCCAGCAGGCCTAGCGGGAGTAAAGATACGCAGTATTTT.

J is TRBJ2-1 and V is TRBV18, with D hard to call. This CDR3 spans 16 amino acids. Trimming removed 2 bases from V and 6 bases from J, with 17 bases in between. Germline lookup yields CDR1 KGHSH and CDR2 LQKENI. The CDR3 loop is CASSPSMTDPGNEQFF. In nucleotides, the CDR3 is TGTGCCAGCTCACCATCGATGACTGACCCCGGCAATGAGCAGTTCTTC.

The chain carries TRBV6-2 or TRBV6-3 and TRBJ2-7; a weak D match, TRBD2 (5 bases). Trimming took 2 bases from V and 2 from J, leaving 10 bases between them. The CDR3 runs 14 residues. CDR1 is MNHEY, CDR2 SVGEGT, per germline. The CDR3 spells CASSYGGPTYEQYF. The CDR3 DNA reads TGTGCCAGCAGTTACGGCGGGCCGACCTACGAGCAGTACTTC.